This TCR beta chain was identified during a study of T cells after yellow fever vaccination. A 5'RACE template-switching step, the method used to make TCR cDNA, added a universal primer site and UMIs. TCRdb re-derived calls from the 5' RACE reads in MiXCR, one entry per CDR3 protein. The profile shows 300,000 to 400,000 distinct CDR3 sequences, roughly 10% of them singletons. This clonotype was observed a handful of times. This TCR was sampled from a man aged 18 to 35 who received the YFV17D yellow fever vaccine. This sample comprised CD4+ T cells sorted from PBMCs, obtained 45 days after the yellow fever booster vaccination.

CDR3: CASSLTQGGETQYF. CDR3 DNA sequence: TGTGCCAGCAGCCTAACACAGGGAGGGGAGACCCAGTACTTC. The genes are TRBV6-2 or TRBV6-3 and TRBJ2-5; a possible D gene is TRBD2 (7 bases). The germline V gene encodes CDR1 MNHEY and CDR2 SVGEGT. The germline V and J ends were trimmed by 6 bases and 5 bases, with 16 bases remaining between them. This CDR3 comprises 14 residues.